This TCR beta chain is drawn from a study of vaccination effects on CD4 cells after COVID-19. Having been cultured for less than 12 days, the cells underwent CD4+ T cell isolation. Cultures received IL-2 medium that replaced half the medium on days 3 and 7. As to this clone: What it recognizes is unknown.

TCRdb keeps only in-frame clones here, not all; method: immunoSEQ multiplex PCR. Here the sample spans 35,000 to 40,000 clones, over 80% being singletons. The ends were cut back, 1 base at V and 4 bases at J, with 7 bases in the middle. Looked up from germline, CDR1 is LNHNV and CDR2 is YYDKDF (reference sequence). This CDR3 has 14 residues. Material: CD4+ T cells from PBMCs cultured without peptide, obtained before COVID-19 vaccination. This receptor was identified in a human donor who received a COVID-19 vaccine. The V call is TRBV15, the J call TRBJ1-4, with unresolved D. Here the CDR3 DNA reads TGTGCCACCAGCAGAGCTAACAGTAATGAAAAACTGTTTTTT. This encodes CATSRANSNEKLFF.